This is a list of T cell receptor beta chains from one sample in a study of vaccination and CD4 T cells after COVID-19. Antigens for these TCRs are unknown. TCRdb analysed the PCR reads with MiXCR anew, one entry per CDR3 protein. The data show 6,000 to 9,500 distinct CDR3 sequences, 53% seen once. Sequenced material: CD4+ T cells from blood, cultured in vitro. The receptors were sampled from a human donor in good health. CDR3s include the opening cysteine and the closing phenylalanine or tryptophan. D genes are given only for firm matches. Where a row states a size, it is once, few, many or the class of an expanded clone; other rows omit it.

NA NA TRBJ1-3 TRBV19 CASNRGTYPGNTIYF TGTGCCAGTAACCGGGGGACTTACCCTGGAAACACCATATATTTT
NA TRBD1 TRBJ2-5 TRBV19 CASSPRTGAQETQYF TGTGCCAGCTCCCCCCGGACAGGGGCTCAAGAGACCCAGTACTTC
NA TRBD1 TRBJ2-7 TRBV28 CASSRGGLTYEQYF TGTGCCAGCAGTCGAGGGGGCCTGACCTACGAGCAGTACTTC
NA NA TRBJ2-7 TRBV7-2 CASSPRSSYEQYF TGTGCCAGCAGCCCCAGGAGCTCCTACGAGCAGTACTTC
NA NA TRBJ2-7 TRBV2 CASATGAYEQYF TGTGCCAGCGCGACTGGAGCCTACGAGCAGTACTTC
NA TRBD1 TRBJ2-7 TRBV6-1 CASSGQGISYEQYF TGTGCCAGCAGCGGACAGGGAATCTCCTACGAGCAGTACTTC
NA TRBD1 TRBJ1-5 TRBV11-2 CASSSQGADQPQHF TGTGCCAGCAGCTCACAGGGGGCGGATCAGCCCCAGCATTTT
few NA TRBJ1-2 TRBV20-1 CSARVGQFNGYGYTF TGCAGTGCTAGAGTGGGGCAGTTTAACGGCTATGGCTACACCTTC
NA TRBD1 TRBJ2-7 TRBV7-9 CASSSGQGSHEQYF TGTGCCAGCAGCTCGGGACAGGGGAGCCACGAGCAGTACTTC
NA NA TRBJ1-1 TRBV10-3 CAISDSGRANTEAFF TGTGCCATCAGTGATTCGGGAAGGGCGAACACTGAAGCTTTCTTT
NA NA TRBJ2-5 TRBV27 CASSLWGGGTQYF TGTGCCAGCAGTTTATGGGGTGGAGGGACCCAGTACTTC
NA TRBD1 TRBJ1-1 TRBV7-2 CASSLIQGTTEAFF TGTGCCAGCAGCTTAATACAGGGGACCACTGAAGCTTTCTTT
NA TRBD1 TRBJ2-7 TRBV20-1 CSAHRDRGLGNF TGCAGTGCTCACCGGGACAGGGGCCTCGGGAACTTC
few NA TRBJ1-2 TRBV7-2 CASSLAGTQGPLGYTF TGTGCCAGCAGCTTAGCGGGGACGCAGGGCCCCCTAGGCTACACCTTC
few TRBD1 TRBJ2-7 TRBV20-1 CSATNGYRGRLYEQYF TGCAGTGCTACAAACGGCTACAGGGGGCGTTTGTACGAGCAGTACTTC
NA NA TRBJ1-6 TRBV6-5 CASSSSVAHGSYNSPLHF TGTGCCAGCAGTTCTTCAGTAGCCCACGGCTCCTATAATTCACCCCTCCACTTT
once NA TRBJ1-1 TRBV18 CASSPLPGRNTEAFF TGTGCCAGCTCACCACTGCCAGGTAGGAACACTGAAGCTTTCTTT
NA NA TRBJ1-5 TRBV20-1 CSARERSPYQPQHF TGCAGTGCTAGAGAGAGGTCACCTTATCAGCCCCAGCATTTT
few TRBD1 TRBJ1-1 TRBV11-1 CASSFDRGLTEAFF TGTGCCAGCAGCTTCGACAGGGGGCTTACTGAAGCTTTCTTT
NA NA TRBJ1-1 TRBV5-1 CASSLVIGANTEAFF TGCGCCAGCAGCTTGGTGATAGGGGCGAACACTGAAGCTTTCTTT
NA TRBD2 TRBJ2-7 TRBV20-1 CSAISGGAVAYEQYF TGCAGTGCTATTAGCGGGGGGGCCGTGGCCTACGAGCAGTACTTC
NA NA TRBJ1-1 TRBV19 CASSFLQESAFF TGTGCCAGTAGTTTCCTGCAAGAGTCTGCTTTCTTT
NA NA TRBJ1-2 TRBV3-1 CASSKAGPLNYGYTF TGTGCCAGCAGCAAAGCAGGTCCCTTAAACTATGGCTACACCTTC
few NA TRBJ2-2 TRBV7-2 CASSTGKYTGELFF TGTGCCAGCAGTACCGGGAAATACACCGGGGAGCTGTTTTTT
NA NA TRBJ2-1 TRBV6-1 CASRAGAAYNEQFF TGTGCCAGCAGGGCAGGGGCTGCCTACAATGAGCAGTTCTTC
NA NA TRBJ2-7 TRBV12-3/TRBV12-4 CASSVQAREQYF TGTGCCAGCAGTGTACAGGCACGCGAGCAGTACTTC
large NA TRBJ1-1 TRBV6-1 CASIRSSGGLNTEAFF TGTGCCAGCATCCGATCTTCTGGGGGGTTGAACACTGAAGCTTTCTTT
medium-sized NA TRBJ1-5 TRBV10-1 CASSEGGSGQPQHF TGCGCCAGCAGTGAGGGGGGTTCAGGGCAGCCCCAGCATTTT
NA TRBD1 TRBJ1-5 TRBV28 CASSITGGIGQPQHF TGTGCCAGCAGCATCACAGGGGGCATAGGTCAGCCCCAGCATTTT
few TRBD1 TRBJ1-1 TRBV7-2 CASGTSLTGSMNTEAFF TGTGCCAGCGGGACCTCTTTGACAGGGAGCATGAACACTGAAGCTTTCTTT
NA TRBD1 TRBJ2-3 TRBV6-1 CASSPGGDTQYF TGTGCCAGCAGTCCAGGGGGAGATACGCAGTATTTT
NA NA TRBJ1-3 TRBV19 CASHFRRRDLIRNTIYF TGTGCCAGCCACTTTCGTCGACGGGATCTCATTCGAAACACCATATATTTT
NA NA TRBJ1-2 TRBV29-1 CSVEDGNYGYTF TGCAGCGTTGAGGACGGTAACTATGGCTACACCTTC
large NA TRBJ1-2 TRBV6-1 CASSLTGPGYTF TGTGCCAGCAGCCTTACAGGGCCTGGCTACACCTTC
NA NA TRBJ2-7 TRBV7-2 CASSLGGLSSYEQYF TGTGCCAGCAGCTTAGGCGGGCTCAGCTCCTACGAGCAGTACTTC
NA NA TRBJ2-7 TRBV19 CASSPQGYEQYF TGTGCCAGTAGCCCGCAGGGTTACGAGCAGTACTTC
NA TRBD2 TRBJ2-1 TRBV20-1 CSAHPTSNYNEQFF TGCAGTGCCCACCCGACTAGCAACTACAATGAGCAGTTCTTC
NA NA TRBJ1-2 TRBV11-2 CASSSIRDLAIGYTF TGTGCCAGCAGCTCTATCCGGGACTTAGCCATTGGCTACACCTTC
NA NA TRBJ1-2 TRBV5-5 CASSLIWDQFNYGYTF TGTGCCAGCAGCTTGATATGGGACCAATTCAACTATGGCTACACCTTC
NA NA TRBJ1-1 TRBV15 CATSRDMNTEAFF TGTGCCACCAGCAGAGATATGAACACTGAAGCTTTCTTT
NA TRBD1 TRBJ2-2 TRBV7-6 CASTPTGVIGELFF TGTGCCAGCACGCCGACAGGGGTAATCGGGGAGCTGTTTTTT